Presented here are 16 T cell receptor beta chains from one specimen sequenced in a study of identical twins. Via MiXCR, TCRdb re-called the 5' RACE reads, giving one row per CDR3 protein. This repertoire shows a few hundred thousand distinct CDR3 sequences, 24% found once; its top ten account for 2.9%. This sample was shared with a second study, whose subject was T cells expressing NK-cell markers.

The sequenced sample was CD4+ T cells sorted from blood. These receptors originate from a woman younger than 35 in good health.

This clonotype occurred a few times. The chain combines TRBV12-3 or TRBV12-4 with TRBJ2-7; 9 bases map to TRBD1. Trimming at V came to 5 bases and at J to 1 base, leaving 9 bases not matched to a gene. This CDR3 has 16 residues. CDR3 nucleotide sequence: TGTGCCAGCAGTCTTCGTCCCGGGACAGGGTCCTACGAGCAGTACTTC. Amino acids: CASSLRPGTGSYEQYF.

The chain recombines TRBV5-1 with TRBJ1-4; a possible D gene is TRBD1 (6 bases). This CDR3 has 15 residues. Per germline, CDR1 SGHRS and CDR2 YFSETQ. The V and J ends lost 4 bases and 5 bases respectively, with 15 bases between them. For the CDR3, the DNA is TGCGCCAGCAGCATCTCGGGGACACCGAATGAAAAACTGTTTTTT. Protein product: CASSISGTPNEKLFF. Full variable domain (remainder filled in from reference TRBV5-1 and TRBJ1-4): KAGVTQTPRYLIKTRGQQVTLSCSPISGHRSVSWYQQTPGQGLQFLFEYFSETQRNKGNFPGRFSGRQFSNSRSEMNVSTLELGDSALYLCASSISGTPNEKLFFGSGTQLSVL.

This clonotype was detected ten times or more. The gene calls are TRBV6-2 or TRBV6-3 and TRBJ2-7, with a weak D call TRBD2 (6 bases). The CDR3 extends over 15 amino acids. Germline loops: CDR1 MNHEY, CDR2 SVGEGT. V was clipped by 4 bases and J by 1 base, with 14 bases between them. Written as DNA, the CDR3 is TGTGCCAGCAGTTCTAGGGGACTGGGGTCCTACGAGCAGTACTTC. Protein product: CASSSRGLGSYEQYF.

V and J are TRBV10-2 and TRBJ2-1; D may correspond to TRBD1 or TRBD2 (6 bases each). Trimming removed 8 bases at V and 0 bases at J, with 20 bases between. Per the germline V gene, CDR1 is WSHSY and CDR2 is SAAADI. This CDR3 has 17 residues. The CDR3 here is CASGGRGTPSSYNEQFF. The CDR3 coding sequence is TGCGCCAGCGGGGGCCGCGGGACACCGAGCTCCTACAATGAGCAGTTCTTC.

The chain uses TRBV2 and TRBJ2-2; D perhaps matches TRBD1 (6 bases). There are 13 residues in the CDR3. The V end lost 6 bases, the J end lost 5 bases, and 10 bases lay between the germline ends. Germline CDR1 and CDR2: SNHLY and FYNNEI. The CDR3 sequence: CASSIRGTGELFF. CDR3 DNA: TGTGCCAGCAGCATAAGGGGGACCGGGGAGCTGTTTTTT.

The chain joins TRBV10-3 to TRBJ1-5, with D tentatively TRBD1 (6 bases). Germline V gene sequence: CDR1 ENHRY, CDR2 SYGVKD. CDR3 length equals 15 residues. V lost 6 bases and J 0 bases, leaving 12 bases between the germline ends. The CDR3 spells CAIRGGEYSNQPQHF. In nucleotides, the CDR3 is TGTGCCATCAGAGGGGGGGAATATAGCAATCAGCCCCAGCATTTT.

V is TRBV6-2 or TRBV6-3 and J is TRBJ2-7; a weak D match, TRBD1 (6 bases). This CDR3 spans 16 amino acids. Between the trimmed V and J ends, which lost 2 bases and 2 bases, there was a span of 16 bases. Germline V gene sequence: CDR1 MNHEY, CDR2 SVGEGT. In DNA, the CDR3 is TGTGCCAGCAGTTACCGGGCAGGGGCTACGACCTACGAGCAGTACTTC. It specifies CASSYRAGATTYEQYF.

This clonotype has more than one count but fewer than ten. The chain uses TRBV5-1 and TRBJ2-1; D may match TRBD1 or TRBD2 (5 bases each). Germline CDR1 and CDR2: SGHRS and YFSETQ. V dropped 3 bases and J dropped 12 bases, with 16 bases sitting between them. The CDR3 covers 13 residues. The CDR3: CASSWGGREGQFF. CDR3 DNA sequence: TGCGCCAGCAGCTGGGGCGGTCGAGAGGGGCAGTTCTTC.

This clonotype came up a few times. The chain couples TRBV7-2 to TRBJ2-1; TRBD2 matches 8 bases. The CDR3 is made up of 15 amino acids. Trimming cost V 2 bases and J 6 bases; bases outside gene matches: 6. From germline, CDR1 is SGHTA and CDR2 FQGNSA. CDR3 sequence (DNA): TGTGCCAGCAGCTTAAAGGCGGGAGGAGGCAATGAGCAGTTCTTC. This encodes CASSLKAGGGNEQFF.

This clonotype was detected a few times. The chain uses TRBV20-1 and TRBJ1-2; D ambiguous. V shed 6 bases and J shed 6 bases, with 14 bases lying between them. This CDR3 has 12 amino acids. Germline CDR1 and CDR2: DFQATT and SNEGSKA (reference sequence). For the CDR3, the DNA is TGCAGTGCCCCACGGCTATTTCATGGCTACACCTTC. This sequence encodes CSAPRLFHGYTF.

This clonotype is a singleton in its sample. The rearrangement joins TRBV5-4 to TRBJ2-1; 9 bases align to TRBD2. Trimming cost V 3 bases and J 1 base; bases outside gene matches: 8. CDR3 size: 17 residues. CDR1 and CDR2 (germline): SGHNT, YYREEE (reference sequence). CDR3 nucleotides: TGTGCCAGCAGCTCTGGCGCGGGGGGGCTGTCCTACAATGAGCAGTTCTTC. Encoded protein: CASSSGAGGLSYNEQFF.

The chain links TRBV7-9 to TRBJ2-2, with 7 positions matching TRBD1. The CDR3 has 15 residues. Losses at the gene ends were 6 bases for V and 2 bases for J; bases not matched to a gene: 6. Germline CDR1 is SEHNR and CDR2 is FQNEAQ (reference sequence). CDR3 in amino acids: CASRRQGSNTGELFF. CDR3 DNA: TGTGCCAGCAGACGACAGGGTAGTAACACCGGGGAGCTGTTTTTT.

The rearrangement joins TRBV20-1 to TRBJ1-1; D unresolved. V lost 7 bases and J lost 1, with 13 bases in between. Looked up from germline, CDR1 is DFQATT and CDR2 is SNEGSKA (reference sequence). The CDR3 contains 13 residues. The chain's CDR3 is CSVATSSNTEAFF. The CDR3 DNA reads as TGCAGTGTTGCCACATCATCGAACACTGAAGCTTTCTTT.

The rearrangement uses TRBV12-3 or TRBV12-4 and TRBJ2-1; 9 bases map to TRBD2. This CDR3 contains 14 residues. Losses at the gene ends were 8 bases for V and 7 bases for J; bases not matched to a gene: 9. CDR3 coding DNA: TGTGCCAGCCAAAGGCGGGAGGGCCGTAATGAGCAGTTCTTC. Its protein product is CASQRREGRNEQFF.

The chain joins TRBV12-3 or TRBV12-4 to TRBJ1-2; TRBD1 matches at 7 bases. The V gene end was trimmed by 6 bases and the J gene end by 5 bases; junction bases not matched to a gene: 9. CDR3 length equals 14 residues. The CDR3 spells CASSSPGTAYGYTF. Written as DNA, the CDR3 is TGTGCCAGCAGCAGTCCGGGGACAGCATATGGCTACACCTTC.

This clonotype was counted a few times. The rearrangement joins TRBV12-3 or TRBV12-4 to TRBJ2-5, with a possible D match to TRBD2 (7 bases). V lost 5 bases and J 4 bases, leaving 14 bases between the germline ends. The CDR3 covers 14 residues. Here the CDR3 reads CASSHTGRGETQYF. The CDR3 DNA follows: TGTGCCAGCAGTCATACAGGGAGGGGAGAGACCCAGTACTTC.